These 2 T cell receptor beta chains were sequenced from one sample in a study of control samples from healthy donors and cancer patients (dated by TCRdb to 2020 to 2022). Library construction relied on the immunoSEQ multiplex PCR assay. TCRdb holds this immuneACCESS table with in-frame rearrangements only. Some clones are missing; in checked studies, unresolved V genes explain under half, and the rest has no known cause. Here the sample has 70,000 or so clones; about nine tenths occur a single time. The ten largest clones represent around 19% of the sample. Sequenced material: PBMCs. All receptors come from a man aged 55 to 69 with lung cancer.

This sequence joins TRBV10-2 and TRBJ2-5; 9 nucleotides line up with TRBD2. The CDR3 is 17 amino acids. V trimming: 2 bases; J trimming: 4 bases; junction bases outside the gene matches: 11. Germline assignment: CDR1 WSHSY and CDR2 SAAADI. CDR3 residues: CASSELAGNPGRETQYF. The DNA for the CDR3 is TGCGCCAGCAGTGAGCTAGCGGGGAATCCGGGTCGAGAGACCCAGTACTTC.

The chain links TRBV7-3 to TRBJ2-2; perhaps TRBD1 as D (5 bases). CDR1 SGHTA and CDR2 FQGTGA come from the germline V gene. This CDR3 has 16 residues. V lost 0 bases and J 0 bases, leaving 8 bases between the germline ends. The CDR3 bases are TGTGCCAGCAGCTTAACCACAGGAGCGAACACCGGGGAGCTGTTTTTT. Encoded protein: CASSLTTGANTGELFF.